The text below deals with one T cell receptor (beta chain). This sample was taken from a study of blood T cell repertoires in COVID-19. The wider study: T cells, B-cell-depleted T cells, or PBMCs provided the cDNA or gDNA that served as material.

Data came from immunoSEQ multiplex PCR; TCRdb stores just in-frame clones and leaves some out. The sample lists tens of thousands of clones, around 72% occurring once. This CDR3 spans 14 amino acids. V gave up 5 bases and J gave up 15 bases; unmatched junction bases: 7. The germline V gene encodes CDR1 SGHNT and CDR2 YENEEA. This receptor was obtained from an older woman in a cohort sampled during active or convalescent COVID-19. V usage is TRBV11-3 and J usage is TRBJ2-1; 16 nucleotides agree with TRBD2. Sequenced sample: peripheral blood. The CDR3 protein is CASSEGLAGGMAFF. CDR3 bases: TGTGCCAGCAGCGAGGGACTAGCGGGGGGGATGGCGTTCTTC.